The 27 T cell receptor beta chains in this list originate from one sample, sequenced in a study of identical twins. TCRdb reanalysed the 5' RACE reads using MiXCR and keeps one entry per CDR3 protein. The sample holds about 890,000 distinct CDR3 sequences, 9% to 15% seen once. This sample also appeared in a second study, on yellow fever vaccine responses in identical twins.

The material sequenced was PBMCs. Source of these receptors: a woman in her late teens or twenties in good health.

The V and J genes are TRBV7-9 and TRBJ1-1; 10 bases align to TRBD1. In germline, CDR1 is SEHNR, CDR2 FQNEAQ (reference sequence). The CDR3 length is 16 residues. J lost 0 bases, V lost 5 bases, and 6 bases had no gene match. CDR3 sequence reads: CASSRDRGRLNTEAFF. The DNA for the CDR3 is TGTGCCAGCAGCAGGGACAGGGGACGCCTGAACACTGAAGCTTTCTTT.

The rearrangement uses TRBV5-6 and TRBJ1-1; D gene ambiguous. The CDR3 consists of 13 residues. Trimming took off 0 bases at V and 9 bases at J, with 12 bases between the two ends. Germline V gene sequence: CDR1 SGHDT, CDR2 YYEEEE. CDR3 in DNA: TGTGCCAGCAGCTTGGGGACCACGGGGAAAGCTTTCTTT. Its translation: CASSLGTTGKAFF.

This rearrangement joins TRBV20-1 to TRBJ2-2; TRBD2 aligns across 12 bases. Germline V gene lookup returns CDR1 DFQATT and CDR2 SNEGSKA (reference sequence). The V segment lost 6 bases and the J segment 6 bases; nucleotides outside the gene matches: 8. CDR3 length equals 15 residues. The CDR3 protein is CSAPGLAGTAGELFF. DNA of the CDR3: TGCAGTGCCCCCGGACTAGCGGGGACCGCCGGGGAGCTGTTTTTT.

The rearrangement joins TRBV3-1 to TRBJ2-1; 11 bases agree with TRBD2. This CDR3 comprises 17 residues. Germline lookup yields CDR1 LGHDT and CDR2 YNNKEL (reference sequence). The trim removed 3 bases at V and 4 bases at J, leaving 8 bases unmatched. The CDR3 DNA reads TGTGCCAGCAGCCATAACCTAGGGACTAGCGGATACAATGAGCAGTTCTTC. It translates to CASSHNLGTSGYNEQFF.

The rearrangement links TRBV6-1 to TRBJ2-2, with 11 positions matching TRBD2. This CDR3 spans 18 amino acids. Germline assignment: CDR1 MNHNS and CDR2 SASEGT. The V gene end was trimmed by 6 bases and the J gene end by 0 bases; junction bases not matched to a gene: 9. CDR3 region: CASRGLAGGLANTGELFF. CDR3 DNA sequence: TGTGCCAGCAGGGGGCTAGCGGGGGGCCTAGCGAACACCGGGGAGCTGTTTTTT.

This rearrangement joins TRBV4-1 to TRBJ2-7, with 11 bases fitting TRBD2. Germline trimming cut 4 bases from V and 3 bases from J; bases unmatched to any gene: 20. This CDR3 has 20 amino acids. Germline CDR1 and CDR2: MGHRA and YSYEKL. CDR3 region: CASSPTTPTSGRSTRYEQYF. The CDR3 DNA reads TGCGCCAGCAGCCCTACTACGCCTACTAGCGGGAGAAGTACCCGCTACGAGCAGTACTTC.

This clonotype was counted a few times. The chain uses TRBV6-1 and TRBJ2-1, with 12 bases aligning to TRBD2. The germline CDR1 and CDR2 sequences are MNHNS and SASEGT. V was clipped by 9 bases and J by 10 bases; unmatched bases: 7. The CDR3 runs 13 residues. CDR3 in amino acids: CARSPGLAGEQFF. CDR3 in DNA: TGTGCCAGGAGCCCGGGACTAGCGGGCGAGCAGTTCTTC.

V gene TRBV12-3 or TRBV12-4 combines with J gene TRBJ2-7; 10 positions match TRBD2. The CDR3 consists of 20 residues. V shed 4 bases and J 3 bases; nucleotides not matched to a gene: 21. CDR3 loop: CASSSFHHPQREGVIYEQYF. The CDR3 DNA sequence: TGTGCCAGCAGTTCATTCCATCACCCACAGCGGGAGGGCGTCATCTACGAGCAGTACTTC.

This clonotype was seen many times. The J gene is TRBJ1-5, the V gene TRBV27, with D unresolved. CDR1 is MNHEY, CDR2 SMNVEV, per germline (reference sequence). The CDR3 has 14 amino acids. Trimming cost V 5 bases and J 4 bases, with 12 bases left between them. CDR3: CASSPPGPNQPQHF. The CDR3 DNA sequence: TGTGCCAGCAGTCCCCCGGGTCCTAATCAGCCCCAGCATTTT.

CDR3 nucleotide sequence: TGCAGTGCCAAGGGTACAGGATACGGTTACACAGATACGCAGTATTTT. It codes for CSAKGTGYGYTDTQYF. This chain uses TRBV20-1 with TRBJ2-3, with D possibly matching TRBD1 (5 bases). V was clipped by 6 bases and J by 2 bases, with 21 bases between them. CDR3 length: 16 residues. Germline V gene sequence: CDR1 DFQATT, CDR2 SNEGSKA (reference sequence).

The chain joins TRBV4-1 to TRBJ1-5, with TRBD1 identical over 8 bases. The CDR3 contains 15 residues. The J segment lost 4 bases and the V segment lost 1 base, leaving 3 bases of the junction unmatched. Germline loops: CDR1 MGHRA, CDR2 YSYEKL. The CDR3 coding sequence is TGCGCCAGCAGCCAAGCGGACAGGGCGAATCAGCCCCAGCATTTT. Translation gives CASSQADRANQPQHF.

V is TRBV11-2 and J is TRBJ1-4; D not certain. V was trimmed by 3 bases and J by 4 bases, leaving 6 bases between them. CDR1 and CDR2 (germline): SGHAT, FQNNGV. The CDR3 has 13 amino acids. The CDR3, as DNA: TGTGCCAGCAGCTTGAACGTTAATGAAAAACTGTTTTTT. This gives the protein CASSLNVNEKLFF.

This clonotype was observed many times. The V and J genes are TRBV20-1 and TRBJ1-2; no reliable D call. The CDR3 sequence is 13 residues long. Trimming left V 3 bases short and J 6 bases short, with 14 bases between. Per the germline V gene, CDR1 is DFQATT and CDR2 is SNEGSKA (reference sequence). CDR3 amino acids: CSASMGSLDGYTF. CDR3 sequence (DNA): TGCAGTGCTAGTATGGGGTCACTTGATGGCTACACCTTC.

The genes are TRBV6-5 and TRBJ2-5; D ambiguous. CDR3 length: 15 residues. Trimming stripped 1 base from V and 2 bases from J, with 11 bases between. Germline CDR1 reads MNHEY; CDR2 reads SVGAGI. The CDR3 reads CASSYLPTVQETQYF. Written as DNA, the CDR3 is TGTGCCAGCAGTTACTTACCCACTGTACAAGAGACCCAGTACTTC.

The chain carries TRBV7-2 and TRBJ2-3; no clear D gene. Per the germline V gene, CDR1 is SGHTA and CDR2 is FQGNSA. Trimming left V 1 base short and J 0 bases short, with 8 bases between. CDR3 size: 15 residues. The CDR3 DNA sequence: TGTGCCAGCAGCTTAGAAGGCCCTAGCACAGATACGCAGTATTTT. Translation gives CASSLEGPSTDTQYF.

This clonotype was observed a few times. The chain uses TRBV4-1 and TRBJ2-3; 10 bases match TRBD1. V shed 4 bases, J shed 6 bases, and the junction held 7 bases outside the gene matches. The CDR3 totals 15 residues. The germline gives CDR1 MGHRA, CDR2 YSYEKL. The CDR3 coding sequence is TGCGCCAGCAGCCCCCGGACAGGGGGGGTGGATACGCAGTATTTT. Amino acid sequence: CASSPRTGGVDTQYF.

Many counts were recorded for this clonotype. This rearrangement joins TRBV20-1 to TRBJ2-1, with D unclear. V was shortened by 3 bases and J by 9 bases, with 9 bases between the two germline ends. CDR3 length equals 11 residues. Looked up from germline, CDR1 is DFQATT and CDR2 is SNEGSKA (reference sequence). CDR3: CSASVAAEQFF. The DNA of the CDR3 is TGCAGTGCTAGTGTGGCGGCTGAGCAGTTCTTC.

The gene calls are TRBV6-1 and TRBJ2-1, with unresolved D. Trimming left V 2 bases short and J 10 bases short, with 15 bases between. The germline V gene encodes CDR1 MNHNS and CDR2 SASEGT. This CDR3 spans 14 amino acids. In DNA form, the CDR3 reads TGTGCCAGCAGTGAACCGCCTGCCGTGGGGGAGCAGTTCTTC. The encoded protein is CASSEPPAVGEQFF.

V gene TRBV5-1 combines with J gene TRBJ1-4; 9 positions match TRBD1. The V gene end was trimmed by 4 bases and the J gene end by 7 bases; junction bases not matched to a gene: 8. The CDR3 has 15 amino acids. Germline CDR1 SGHRS, CDR2 YFSETQ. CDR3 protein: CASSPGQGGLEKLFF. CDR3 bases: TGCGCCAGCAGCCCGGGACAGGGCGGTCTTGAAAAACTGTTTTTT.

The V and J genes are TRBV20-1 and TRBJ2-3, with D hard to call. The CDR3 totals 15 residues. Germline CDR1 is DFQATT and CDR2 is SNEGSKA (reference sequence). V lost 5 bases and J lost 0, with 15 bases in between. CDR3 loop: CSAGFPSTSTDTQYF. DNA of the CDR3: TGCAGTGCTGGCTTTCCTTCTACTAGCACAGATACGCAGTATTTT.

There are a few counts of this clonotype. The chain links TRBV12-3 or TRBV12-4 to TRBJ2-3, with D uncertain. This CDR3 is built from 13 residues. Trimming took off 3 bases at V and 6 bases at J, with 10 bases between the two ends. CDR3 amino acids: CASSLRFVDTQYF. CDR3 bases: TGTGCCAGCAGTTTGCGCTTCGTGGATACGCAGTATTTT.

Ten or more counts support this clonotype. CDR3 amino acids: CASSFDSYNEQFF. DNA of the CDR3: TGCGCCAGCAGCTTCGACAGCTACAATGAGCAGTTCTTC. The V and J genes are TRBV5-1 and TRBJ2-1; tentatively, D is TRBD1 (5 bases). The CDR3 runs to 13 residues. The V and J ends lost 2 bases and 3 bases respectively, with 6 bases between them. CDR1 is SGHRS, CDR2 YFSETQ, per germline.

The chain is built from TRBV2 and TRBJ2-5; D is unresolved. V was cut by 8 bases and J by 5 bases, with 12 bases left in between. CDR3 length: 12 residues. Germline V gene data show CDR1 as SNHLY and CDR2 as FYNNEI. CDR3 sequence (DNA): TGTGCCAGCGCCCAGGCGGTGGAGACCCAGTACTTC. This codes for CASAQAVETQYF.

This clonotype was recorded a few times. In DNA, the CDR3 is TGTGCCAGCAGTTTGGGACCATCCGGGACCCCTGCCGGCTACACCTTC. Residues: CASSLGPSGTPAGYTF. The genes are TRBV12-3 or TRBV12-4 and TRBJ1-2, with D possibly matching TRBD1 (5 bases). Trimming pared 3 bases from V and 8 bases from J, leaving 22 bases between. CDR3 length: 16 amino acids.

The chain recombines TRBV28 with TRBJ2-5, with 10 bases that match TRBD1. Trimming cost V 6 bases and J 5 bases; bases outside gene matches: 6. CDR3 length equals 14 residues. Germline-derived CDR1 and CDR2 are MDHEN and SYDVKM. Here the CDR3 DNA reads TGTGCCAGCAGGGGACAGGGGAGCGGGGAGACCCAGTACTTC. This translates into CASRGQGSGETQYF.

This chain links TRBV20-1 with TRBJ1-1; TRBD1 aligns across 7 bases. V was pared by 1 base and J by 10 bases, with 15 bases of the junction left unmatched. Germline values: CDR1 DFQATT, CDR2 SNEGSKA (reference sequence). This CDR3 spans 15 amino acids. As DNA, the CDR3 is TGCAGTGCTAGAGGACAGGGAGGTACCTCGCACGTAGCTTTCTTT. It encodes CSARGQGGTSHVAFF.

This clonotype was seen a handful of times. The rearrangement uses TRBV6-1 and TRBJ2-1, with D perhaps TRBD1 (6 bases). V was cut by 4 bases and J by 12 bases, with 7 bases left in between. The CDR3 is 10 residues long. Germline CDR1 and CDR2: MNHNS and SASEGT. CDR3 sequence reads: CASSVGGQFF. The CDR3 nucleotides read TGTGCCAGCAGTGTAGGGGGGCAGTTCTTC.